This is a list of T cell receptor beta chains from one sample in a study of long-term antiretroviral therapy in people with HIV. Produced via immunoSEQ multiplex PCR; TCRdb's table is partial and in-frame only. The table has approximately 35,000 clones, 80% to 90% seen once. This specimen was unsorted PBMCs, taken 2.2 years after starting antiretroviral therapy. These receptors were taken from a man aged 18-30 years with HIV. Each CDR3 is given with its conserved first and last residue. D genes are given only for firm matches.

TRBV9	TRBJ2-1	.	CASSVGEGRGRVQFF
TRBV7-3	TRBJ2-3	TRBD2	CASSLAGGSDTQYF
TRBV27	TRBJ1-1	.	CASSFYWGRGTEAFF
TRBV7-3	TRBJ1-1	.	CASSLKNTEAFF
TRBV11-2	TRBJ2-7	.	CASSLDPRPSYEQYF
TRBV5-1	TRBJ1-1	.	CASSLEAGHTEAFF
TRBV29-1	TRBJ2-3	TRBD2	CSVERLAGGTDTQYF
TRBV2	TRBJ2-2	TRBD1	CASSEGAGGPVTGELFF
TRBV6-1	TRBJ2-7	TRBD1	CASTEPTGETYEQYF
TRBV13	TRBJ1-2	.	CASSARGNYGYTF
TRBV9	TRBJ1-5	.	CASSVGGGGESNQPQHF
TRBV7-9	TRBJ2-1	TRBD1	CASSFRDRVYNEQFF
TRBV4-2	TRBJ2-7	TRBD2	CASSQISGSSYEQYF
TRBV10-2	TRBJ2-2	.	CASSEGGTGELFF
TRBV4-3	TRBJ2-1	TRBD1	CASSQGDRPYNEQFF
TRBV30	TRBJ1-5	.	CAWGYGQFNQPQHF
TRBV27	TRBJ2-7	.	CASSRSASYEQYF
TRBV7-8	TRBJ1-2	.	CASIPPGEIYGYTF
TRBV28	TRBJ1-5	.	CASSDRQHRPQHF
TRBV6-6	TRBJ1-2	.	CASSYEVAYGYTF
TRBV11-2	TRBJ2-7	.	CASSLETGYEQYF
TRBV11-2	TRBJ1-2	.	CASSLEFGDGYTF
TRBV30	TRBJ2-2	.	CAWSGTMAGELFF
TRBV9	TRBJ1-4	.	CASSSRPVAATNEKLFF
TRBV7-2	TRBJ2-7	.	CASSPIPGRTYEQYF
TRBV7-9	TRBJ2-5	TRBD1	CASSPILGQGVAETQYF
TRBV5-1	TRBJ1-4	TRBD1	CASRSTGGEKLFF
TRBV30	TRBJ1-1	.	CAWSVQWDTEAFF
TRBV10-2	TRBJ2-1	.	CASGGSSQGSNEQFF
TRBV4-3	TRBJ2-7	.	CASSRRDSAYEQYF
TRBV2	TRBJ2-5	TRBD1	CASGGQGTGAQYF